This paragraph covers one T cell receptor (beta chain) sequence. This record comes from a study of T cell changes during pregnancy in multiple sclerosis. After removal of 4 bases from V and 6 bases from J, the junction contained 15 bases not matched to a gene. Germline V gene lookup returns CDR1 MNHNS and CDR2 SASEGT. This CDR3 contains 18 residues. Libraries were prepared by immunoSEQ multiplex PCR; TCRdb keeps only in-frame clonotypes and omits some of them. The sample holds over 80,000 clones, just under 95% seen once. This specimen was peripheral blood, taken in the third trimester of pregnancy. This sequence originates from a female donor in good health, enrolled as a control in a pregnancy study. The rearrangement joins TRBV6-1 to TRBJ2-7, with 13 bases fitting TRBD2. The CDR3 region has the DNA TGTGCCAGCAGTGGTAGAATACCGGGACTAGCGGGAACACGCGAGCAGTACTTC. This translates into CASSGRIPGLAGTREQYF.